The rows below give T cell receptor beta chains drawn from one sample of a study of beta chain features in type 1 diabetes. The assay was immunoSEQ multiplex PCR, and TCRdb's table has in-frame clones only and misses some. This repertoire shows hundreds of thousands of clones, over 65% found once; its top ten account for about 0.05%. Sequenced: naive CD4+ T cells from blood. Receptors originate from a young man in good health. Both conserved end residues are part of each CDR3. A D gene is named only where the DNA matches it firmly. Rows may omit the clone size; those that give it use once, few, many or a size class.

.	TRBJ2-3	.	TRBV7-2	TGTGCCAGCAGCCAGGCTAGCGGCACAGATACGCAGTATTTT	CASSQASGTDTQYF
.	TRBJ1-3	.	TRBV9	TGTGCCAGCAGCGAGACGGTCGCGCCGGGAAACACCATATATTTT	CASSETVAPGNTIYF
.	TRBJ1-1	TRBD1	TRBV7-9	TGTGCCAGCAGCTTGACAGGGCGTAAACTGAACACTGAAGCTTTCTTT	CASSLTGRKLNTEAFF
once	TRBJ2-2	.	TRBV23-1	TGCGCCAGCAGTCATCACACCGGGGAGCTGTTTTTT	CASSHHTGELFF
.	TRBJ2-3	.	TRBV19	TGTGCCAGTACAGACTACCCCAATGTTCGTACGCAGTATTTT	CASTDYPNVRTQYF
few	TRBJ2-1	TRBD1	TRBV25-1	TGTGCCAGCAGCTCAGGGGGCACGTCCTACAATGAGCAGTTCTTC	CASSSGGTSYNEQFF
few	TRBJ2-3	.	TRBV25-1	TGTGCCAGCAGACGAACAGGGTACCATACGCAGTATTTT	CASRRTGYHTQYF
few	TRBJ2-3	.	TRBV30	TGTGCCTGGAGTGGAACAGATACGCAGTATTTT	CAWSGTDTQYF
few	TRBJ2-3	.	TRBV10-3	TGTGCCATCAGTGACGGCAGGGGTGGAGATACGCAGTATTTT	CAISDGRGGDTQYF
.	TRBJ2-5	TRBD1	TRBV7-9	TGTGCCAGCAGCTTAATTGGACAGGGCAGGGAGACCCAGTACTTC	CASSLIGQGRETQYF